A few counts support the clone carrying this T cell receptor (beta chain). As yet, its antigen is unknown. This CDR3 contains 14 residues. Germline V gives CDR1 MNHNY, CDR2 SVGAGI (reference sequence). Trimming left V 6 bases short and J 2 bases short, with 13 bases between. This entry comes from a study of T cell repertoires in cytomegalovirus infection. For the study at large: Used in the study were CMV epitopes, some recently identified and HLA-C-restricted, others well-studied and HLA-B-restricted. Signatures in public TCR beta sequences pointed to both CMV infection and matching HLA type. Study conclusions and caveats: It was HLA-C-restricted CMV-specific TCR beta clonotypes that dominated the response ex vivo.

MiXCR, applied by TCRdb to the reads, yields one record per CDR3 protein. The repertoire consists of roughly 500,000 distinct CDR3 sequences, with around 30% occurring once and the leading ten covering about a sixth. The TCR was taken from a human donor in good health (CMV status not recorded). Some clones in this sample may be carry-over from other donors' samples. The specimen was cultured PBMCs, collected from culture after CMV antigen stimulation. The chain links TRBV6-6 to TRBJ1-2; tentatively, D is TRBD1 (5 bases). The CDR3 is CASSRDGRNYGYTF. DNA for the CDR3: TGTGCCAGCAGCCGGGACGGCCGGAACTATGGCTACACCTTC.